The T cell receptor (beta chain) under discussion was sequenced for a study of T-cell memory formation after mild COVID-19. Turning to the study itself: Largely, the TCR clusters proved donor specific. Points from the study as a whole: There were some responding clones in pre-infection memory, which suggested that cross-reactive memory had joined. Mostly located in CM and EM were contracting CD4+ clones, with contracting CD8+ clones located in EMRA.

One entry per CDR3 protein results from TCRdb running MiXCR on the 5' RACE reads. Of around 500,000 distinct CDR3 sequences in the sample, roughly 18% were seen once. The V end lost 5 bases, the J end lost 8 bases, and 10 bases lay between the germline ends. The germline V gene has CDR1 SGHTA and CDR2 FQGTGA. The CDR3 is 12 amino acids. This clonotype was seen only a few times. Its antigen is not identified. The clonotype originates from an adult woman who had mild COVID-19 (a few samples of this study predate the infection). Cell type and time point are not known. The chain combines TRBV7-3 with TRBJ2-1; D uncertain. Input material: PBMCs or a T cell subset sorted from them (not recorded which). In DNA form, the CDR3 reads TGTGCCAGCAGCGCCGCTGGACATGAGCAGTTCTTC. Translation gives CASSAAGHEQFF.